The 18 T cell receptor beta chains below all came from one sample that was sequenced in a study of blood T cell repertoires in COVID-19. The protocol was immunoSEQ multiplex PCR, while the TCRdb copy is restricted to in-frame clones and leaves out a portion. In the table there are roughly 100,000 clones, 70% to 90% of which are singletons. Sample: peripheral blood. The origin of the receptors is a man aged 50 to 59 with active COVID-19.

J is TRBJ1-2 and V is TRBV5-6, with D tentatively TRBD1 (5 bases). This CDR3 has 13 amino acids. The ends were cut back, 3 bases at V and 7 bases at J, with 13 bases in the middle. Germline assignment: CDR1 SGHDT and CDR2 YYEEEE. CDR3 sequence (DNA): TGTGCCAGCAGCTGGGGGAGGACGGGTGGCTACACCTTC. Translating gives CASSWGRTGGYTF.

This chain joins TRBV2 and TRBJ2-5, with a weak D call TRBD1 (7 bases). The CDR3 sequence is 14 residues long. V was cut by 7 bases and J by 4 bases, with 16 bases left in between. Germline CDR1 reads SNHLY; CDR2 reads FYNNEI. The CDR3 coding sequence is TGTGCCAGCATGGACCACAGGGGAGGAGAGACCCAGTACTTC. This translates into CASMDHRGGETQYF.

V usage is TRBV30 and J usage is TRBJ2-1; 13 nucleotides match TRBD2. V was pared by 1 base and J by 5 bases, with 2 bases of the junction left unmatched. The germline V gene has CDR1 GTSNPN and CDR2 SVGIG (reference sequence). The CDR3 contains 15 residues. CDR3 DNA: TGTGCCTGGAGTGGACTAGCGGGGGGCCACAATGAGCAGTTCTTC. This codes for CAWSGLAGGHNEQFF.

The chain couples TRBV19 to TRBJ1-5; maybe TRBD1 (6 bases). CDR1 is LNHDA and CDR2 is SQIVND in the germline V gene (reference sequence). The CDR3 has 19 residues. V was clipped by 1 base and J by 5 bases, with 24 bases between them. CDR3 sequence (DNA): TGTGCCAGTAGTATAGGACGAACAGGGCGGTTGACATTCGATCAGCCCCAGCATTTT. This gives the protein CASSIGRTGRLTFDQPQHF.

The V call is TRBV7-9, the J call TRBJ2-2; 8 bases match TRBD2. Germline V gene data show CDR1 as SEHNR and CDR2 as FQNEAQ (reference sequence). The CDR3 totals 17 residues. V lost 2 bases, J lost 3 bases, and 8 bases stayed unmatched. The CDR3 nucleotides read TGTGCCAGCAGCTTAACCCCCGGGACTAGACACACCGGGGAGCTGTTTTTT. Translated: CASSLTPGTRHTGELFF.

The chain carries TRBV15 and TRBJ1-1; tentatively, D is TRBD1 (5 bases). V was cut by 9 bases and J by 4 bases, with 15 bases left in between. Germline assignment: CDR1 LNHNV and CDR2 YYDKDF (reference sequence). CDR3 length: 13 residues. CDR3 nucleotides: TGTGCCACGGTCAAGACAGTCGGCACTGAAGCTTTCTTT. Amino acids: CATVKTVGTEAFF.

This clone was seen once. The chain carries TRBV6-6 and TRBJ2-5, with 7 bases aligning to TRBD2. This CDR3 has 15 residues. Germline V gene lookup returns CDR1 MNHNY and CDR2 SVGAGI (reference sequence). The V gene end was trimmed by 2 bases and the J gene end by 3 bases; junction bases not matched to a gene: 6. CDR3 residues: CASSYVASGKETQYF. DNA of the CDR3: TGTGCCAGCAGTTACGTCGCTAGCGGCAAAGAGACCCAGTACTTC.

Details on this clone: One junction end disagrees with the germline gene, perhaps due to a read error. V usage is TRBV2 and J usage is TRBJ1-1, with TRBD1 identical over 7 bases. CDR1 and CDR2 (germline): SNHLY, FYNNEI. The CDR3 totals 15 residues. In nucleotides, the CDR3 is TGTGCCAGCAGTGAAGCGCTTCGGGACAGCCTACCACAAAGTTTT. Protein sequence: CASSEALRDSLPQSF.

V and J are TRBV5-1 and TRBJ2-2; D possibly corresponds to TRBD2 (5 bases). The V gene's germline CDR1 is SGHRS and CDR2 YFSETQ. V was cut by 0 bases and J by 4 bases, with 10 bases left in between. This CDR3 region has 15 residues. The CDR3 DNA reads TGCGCCAGCAGCTTGGGAGCGGTGCTCACCGGGGAGCTGTTTTTT. Residues: CASSLGAVLTGELFF.

V and J are TRBV27 and TRBJ2-5, with D perhaps TRBD2 (5 bases). This CDR3 spans 16 amino acids. Germline V gives CDR1 MNHEY, CDR2 SMNVEV (reference sequence). V was shortened by 1 base and J by 2 bases, with 14 bases between the two germline ends. CDR3 DNA sequence: TGTGCCAGCAGTTTATTCCGGGGAATGGTACAAGAGACCCAGTACTTC. It translates to CASSLFRGMVQETQYF.

The chain carries TRBV9 and TRBJ1-2; TRBD1 is a possible D gene (6 bases). This CDR3 comprises 13 residues. The ends were cut back, 3 bases at V and 7 bases at J, with 13 bases in the middle. The germline V gene encodes CDR1 SGDLS and CDR2 YYNGEE. The DNA of the CDR3 is TGTGCCAGCAGCGACAGGGTCGGCAGTGGCTACACCTTC. This codes for CASSDRVGSGYTF.

The chain employs TRBV30 and TRBJ1-5; the D is unclear. The CDR3 is 13 residues long. The germline V and J ends were trimmed by 4 bases and 3 bases, with 10 bases remaining between them. Germline CDR1 GTSNPN, CDR2 SVGIG (reference sequence). The CDR3 DNA reads TGTGCCTGGACCGCCGGGATCAATCAGCCCCAGCATTTT. Amino acids: CAWTAGINQPQHF.

This chain's CDR3 is CSVPRTGGASFYGYTF. CDR3 nucleotides: TGCAGCGTCCCCAGGACAGGGGGCGCCTCCTTTTATGGCTACACCTTC. The chain carries TRBV29-1 and TRBJ1-2, with 11 bases fitting TRBD1. Germline CDR1 SQVTM, CDR2 ANQGSEA. The V and J ends lost 6 bases and 5 bases, in that order; junction bases with no gene match: 14. CDR3 length: 16 amino acids.

The rearrangement links TRBV6-6 to TRBJ2-3, with 8 bases aligning to TRBD2. Per germline, CDR1 MNHNY and CDR2 SVGAGI (reference sequence). The trim removed 8 bases at V and 0 bases at J, leaving 10 bases unmatched. CDR3 length equals 16 residues. This CDR3 is CASRVSGAASTDTQYF. DNA for the CDR3: TGTGCCAGCCGTGTTAGCGGGGCTGCTAGCACAGATACGCAGTATTTT.

The chain couples TRBV6-2 or TRBV6-3 to TRBJ2-1, with 10 nucleotides matching TRBD1. Germline-derived CDR1 and CDR2 are MNHEY and SVGEGT. The V gene end was trimmed by 3 bases and the J gene end by 5 bases; junction bases not matched to a gene: 7. The CDR3 runs to 16 residues. The CDR3 DNA is TGTGCCAGCAGTTATTTGGGACAGGGGATAAACAATGAGCAGTTCTTC. It is translated as CASSYLGQGINNEQFF.

J is TRBJ1-1 and V is TRBV6-6; D is uncertain. The CDR3 is 13 amino acids. Trimming removed 2 bases at V and 1 base at J, with 5 bases between. The V gene's germline CDR1 is MNHNY and CDR2 SVGAGI (reference sequence). The CDR3 loop is CASSYPGNTEAFF. CDR3 DNA: TGTGCCAGCAGTTACCCAGGGAACACTGAAGCTTTCTTT.

The chain is built from TRBV18 and TRBJ2-5; 7 bases fit TRBD2. In germline, CDR1 is KGHSH, CDR2 LQKENI. CDR3 size: 14 residues. V lost 2 bases and J lost 1; bases outside the gene matches: 1. Here the CDR3 reads CASSPSGGQETQYF. The CDR3 DNA sequence: TGTGCCAGCTCACCATCGGGGGGCCAAGAGACCCAGTACTTC.

V is TRBV11-2 and J is TRBJ2-3; TRBD2 matches at 10 bases. V was clipped by 4 bases and J by 4 bases; unmatched bases: 11. The CDR3 is 17 amino acids. The germline V gene has CDR1 SGHAT and CDR2 FQNNGV. In DNA, the CDR3 is TGTGCCAGCAGCTCGCGGAGCGCCGGGACTAGCGCAGATACGCAGTATTTT. Translation: CASSSRSAGTSADTQYF.